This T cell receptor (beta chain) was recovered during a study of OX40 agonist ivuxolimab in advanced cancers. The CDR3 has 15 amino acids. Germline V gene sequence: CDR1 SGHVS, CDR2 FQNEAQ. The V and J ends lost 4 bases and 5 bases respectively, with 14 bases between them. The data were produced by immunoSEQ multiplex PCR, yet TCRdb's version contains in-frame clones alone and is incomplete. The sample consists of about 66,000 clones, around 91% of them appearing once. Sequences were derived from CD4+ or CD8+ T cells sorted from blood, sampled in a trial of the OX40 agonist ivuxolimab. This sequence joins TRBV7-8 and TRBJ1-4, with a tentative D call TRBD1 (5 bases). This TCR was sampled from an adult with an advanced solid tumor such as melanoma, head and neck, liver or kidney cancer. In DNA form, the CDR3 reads TGTGCCAGCAGCTCCCCCACGGGACCAAATGAAAAACTGTTTTTT. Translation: CASSSPTGPNEKLFF.